This T cell receptor (beta chain) appears in the sequencing data of a study of T cells in narcolepsy. General study results and limits: Healthy controls reportedly lacked the autoreactive clonotypes serially found in patients' blood. Comparing one patient's CSF and blood CD4+ clonotypes highlighted HCRT- and TRIB2-specific autoreactive clonotypes.

In regard to this clone: The antigen is not known.

Assay: immunoSEQ multiplex PCR; the TCRdb copy retains only in-frame clones and omits some. Altogether roughly 35,000 clones are present, roughly 80% being singletons, with the ten largest covering around 1.1%. CDR3 size: 14 residues. V was trimmed by 1 base and J by 8 bases, leaving 14 bases between them. From germline, CDR1 is SGHTA and CDR2 FQGNSA. The V and J genes are TRBV7-2 and TRBJ2-5, with D perhaps TRBD1 or TRBD2 (5 bases each). The sequenced material came from memory (CD45RA-) CD4+ T cells from blood. This sequence originates from a human donor in good health. The CDR3 region has the DNA TGTGCCAGCAGCTTAGGCTCGCTGAGGGGTACCCAGTACTTC. Translated, it gives CASSLGSLRGTQYF.